This TCR beta chain was identified during a study of T cell repertoires in cytomegalovirus infection. This clonotype occurred many times. The antigen remains unidentified. TCRdb independently ran MiXCR on the reads; one entry per CDR3 protein. Of hundreds of thousands of distinct CDR3 sequences in the sample, roughly 28% were seen once. Germline-derived CDR1 and CDR2 are MNHEY and SMNVEV (reference sequence). J gave up 4 bases and V 0 bases, and 5 bases lay outside the gene matches. The CDR3 sequence is 15 residues long. This clonotype was sampled from a human donor in good health (CMV status not recorded). Some clones in this sample may be carry-over from other donors' samples. The sample in question was cultured PBMCs, obtained from culture after CMV antigen stimulation. This sequence joins TRBV27 and TRBJ1-2; 7 bases line up with TRBD1. Written as DNA, the CDR3 is TGTGCCAGCAGTTTATCCGTCAGGGGGTCCTATGGCTACACCTTC. Residues: CASSLSVRGSYGYTF.